This TCR beta chain was observed in a study of PD-1 blockade in mismatch repair-deficient tumors. Sequencing used immunoSEQ multiplex PCR; TCRdb keeps in-frame clones, though not all of them. The sample yields about 120,000 clones, about 88% seen once. About this clone: The antigen remains undetermined.

The CDR3 contains 16 residues. V shed 5 bases, J shed 3 bases, and the junction held 11 bases outside the gene matches. Germline values: CDR1 MDHEN, CDR2 SYDVKM. General study findings and limits: Tumor-resident clones, often undetectable pretreatment in blood, expanded then contracted after pembrolizumab.

The V and J genes are TRBV28 and TRBJ2-7; TRBD1 matches at 9 bases. This TCR came from an adult with mismatch repair-deficient cancer. Here the sequenced sample was peripheral blood, taken 44 weeks after starting pembrolizumab. The CDR3 spells CASSRPGTGFGYEQYF. The CDR3 coding sequence is TGTGCCAGCAGTCGTCCCGGGACAGGGTTTGGCTACGAGCAGTACTTC.